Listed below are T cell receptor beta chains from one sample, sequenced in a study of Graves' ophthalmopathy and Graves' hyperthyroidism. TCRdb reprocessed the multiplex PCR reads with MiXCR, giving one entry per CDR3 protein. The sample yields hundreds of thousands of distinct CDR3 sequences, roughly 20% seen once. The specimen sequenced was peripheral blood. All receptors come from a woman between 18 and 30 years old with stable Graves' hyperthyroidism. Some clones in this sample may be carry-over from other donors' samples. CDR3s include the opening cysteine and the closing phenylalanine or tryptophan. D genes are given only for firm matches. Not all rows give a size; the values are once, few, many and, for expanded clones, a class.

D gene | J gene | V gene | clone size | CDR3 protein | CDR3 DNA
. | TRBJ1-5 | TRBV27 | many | CASSFTGNGNQPQHF | TGTGCCAGCAGTTTTACAGGGAATGGCAATCAGCCCCAGCATTTT
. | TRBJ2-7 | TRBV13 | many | CASSSNRGDFKGYEQYF | TGTGCCAGCAGCTCGAATCGCGGGGACTTCAAAGGCTACGAGCAGTACTTC
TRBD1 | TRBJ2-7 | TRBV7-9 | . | CASSSWGQDSYEQYF | TGTGCCAGCAGTTCGTGGGGACAGGACTCCTACGAGCAGTACTTC
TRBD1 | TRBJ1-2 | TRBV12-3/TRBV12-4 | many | CASRTRDSGGYTF | TGTGCCAGCAGGACAAGGGACAGCGGGGGCTACACCTTC
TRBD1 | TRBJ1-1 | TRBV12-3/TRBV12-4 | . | CASRQGVRAAFF | TGTGCCAGCAGACAGGGGGTTAGAGCGGCTTTCTTT
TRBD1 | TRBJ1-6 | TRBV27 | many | CASSVTDRASPLHF | TGTGCCAGCAGTGTTACTGACAGGGCTTCACCCCTCCACTTT
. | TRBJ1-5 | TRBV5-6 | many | CASSHASNQPQHF | TGTGCCAGCAGCCATGCCAGCAATCAGCCCCAGCATTTT
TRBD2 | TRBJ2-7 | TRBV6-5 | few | CASSYRFGLAGAEQYF | TGTGCCAGCAGTTACCGGTTTGGACTAGCGGGAGCCGAGCAGTACTTC
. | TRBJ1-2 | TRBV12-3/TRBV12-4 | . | CASSFGPGSAGGYTF | TGTGCCAGCAGTTTCGGCCCCGGATCGGCGGGGGGCTACACCTTC
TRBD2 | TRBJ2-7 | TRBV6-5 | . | CASSYSAGGPFHEQYF | TGTGCCAGCAGTTACTCGGCGGGGGGGCCTTTCCACGAGCAGTACTTC
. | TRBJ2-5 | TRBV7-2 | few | CASSLGYAGQETQYF | TGTGCCAGCAGCTTGGGCTACGCGGGCCAAGAGACCCAGTACTTC
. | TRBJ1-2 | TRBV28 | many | CASSAHRRVYGYTF | TGTGCCAGCAGTGCGCACCGGAGGGTCTATGGCTACACCTTC
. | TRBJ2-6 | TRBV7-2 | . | CASSLASGDVSGANVLTF | TGTGCCAGCAGCTTAGCGTCGGGAGACGTATCTGGGGCCAACGTCCTGACTTTC
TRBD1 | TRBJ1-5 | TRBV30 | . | CAWSVRDRDYQPQHF | TGTGCCTGGAGTGTACGGGACAGGGACTATCAGCCCCAGCATTTT
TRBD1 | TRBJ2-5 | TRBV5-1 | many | CASSTTGGSIETQYF | TGCGCCAGCAGCACTACAGGGGGCTCTATAGAGACCCAGTACTTC
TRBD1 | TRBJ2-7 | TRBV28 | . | CASTGLGQRDEQYF | TGTGCCAGCACGGGCCTGGGACAGAGGGACGAGCAGTACTTC
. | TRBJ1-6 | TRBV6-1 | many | CASKPGRNNSPLHF | TGTGCCAGCAAGCCGGGACGGAATAATTCACCCCTCCACTTT
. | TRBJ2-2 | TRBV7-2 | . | CASSPARRGELFF | TGTGCCAGCAGTCCGGCTCGGCGGGGGGAGCTGTTTTTT
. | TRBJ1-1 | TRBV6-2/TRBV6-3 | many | CASNQGTEAFF | TGTGCCAGCAATCAGGGAACTGAAGCTTTCTTT
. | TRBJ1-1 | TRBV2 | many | CASSIRTTNTEAFF | TGTGCCAGCAGCATACGGACAACCAACACTGAAGCTTTCTTT
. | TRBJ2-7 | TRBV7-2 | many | CASSFGRMSYEQYF | TGTGCCAGCAGCTTTGGCAGGATGTCCTACGAGCAGTACTTC
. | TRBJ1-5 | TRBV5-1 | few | CASSLLGGQPQHF | TGCGCCAGCAGCTTGTTGGGCGGTCAGCCCCAGCATTTT
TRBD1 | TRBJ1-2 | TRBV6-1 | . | CASREGPGTGYGYTF | TGTGCCAGCAGAGAGGGTCCCGGGACAGGGTACGGCTACACCTTC
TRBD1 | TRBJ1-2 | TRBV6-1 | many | CASSLEHRGRGGYTF | TGTGCCAGCAGTCTTGAGCACAGGGGGCGCGGAGGCTACACCTTC
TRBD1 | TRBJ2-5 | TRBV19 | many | CASMDGDRGLRMYF | TGTGCCAGTATGGATGGGGACAGGGGGCTCCGCATGTACTTC
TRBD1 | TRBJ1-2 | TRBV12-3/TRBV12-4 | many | CASSPTGEIGYTF | TGTGCCAGCAGTCCGACAGGGGAAATTGGCTACACCTTC
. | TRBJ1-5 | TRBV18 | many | CASSPDNQPQHF | TGTGCCAGCAGCCCAGACAATCAGCCCCAGCATTTT
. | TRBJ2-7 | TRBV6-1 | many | CASSRVPGYEQYF | TGTGCCAGCAGCCGTGTTCCGGGGTACGAGCAGTACTTC
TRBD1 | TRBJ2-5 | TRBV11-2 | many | CASSLRGDRETQYF | TGTGCCAGCAGCCTCAGAGGGGACAGAGAGACCCAGTACTTC
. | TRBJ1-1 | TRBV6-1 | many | CASSPFNDRPNTEAFF | TGTGCCAGCAGTCCGTTTAATGACCGACCGAACACTGAAGCTTTCTTT
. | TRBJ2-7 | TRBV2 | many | CASKVGEQYF | TGTGCCAGCAAGGTGGGCGAGCAGTACTTC
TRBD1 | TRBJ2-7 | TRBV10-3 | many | CAISEQGAQGEQYF | TGTGCCATCAGTGAGCAGGGGGCTCAGGGTGAGCAGTACTTC
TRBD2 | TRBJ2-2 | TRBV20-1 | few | CSATRSGDTGELFF | TGCAGTGCTACACGTAGCGGGGACACCGGGGAGCTGTTTTTT
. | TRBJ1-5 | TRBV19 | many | CASSIRGLGQPQHF | TGTGCCAGTAGTATACGTGGCCTGGGGCAGCCCCAGCATTTT
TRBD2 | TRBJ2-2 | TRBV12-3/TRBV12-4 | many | CASSFYLAVRATGELFF | TGTGCCAGCAGTTTTTACCTAGCGGTGAGGGCCACCGGGGAGCTGTTTTTT
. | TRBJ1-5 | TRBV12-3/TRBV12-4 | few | CASSSPGPGHQPQHF | TGTGCCAGCAGTTCCCCGGGCCCGGGGCATCAGCCCCAGCATTTT
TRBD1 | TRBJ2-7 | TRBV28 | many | CASSSPGRGLNYEQYF | TGTGCCAGCAGTTCCCCCGGCAGGGGGCTAAACTACGAGCAGTACTTC
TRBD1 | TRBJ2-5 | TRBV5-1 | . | CASSVTGGHQETQYF | TGCGCCAGCAGCGTGACAGGGGGCCACCAAGAGACCCAGTACTTC
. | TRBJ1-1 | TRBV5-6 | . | CASSASPGTEAFF | TGTGCCAGCAGCGCTTCCCCTGGGACTGAAGCTTTCTTT
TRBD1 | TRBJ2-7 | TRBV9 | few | CASSVGQGSITYEQYF | TGTGCCAGCAGCGTCGGACAGGGGTCTATAACCTACGAGCAGTACTTC
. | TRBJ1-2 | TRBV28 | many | CASRLRGAYGYGYTF | TGTGCCAGCAGACTGAGGGGGGCCTACGGCTATGGCTACACCTTC
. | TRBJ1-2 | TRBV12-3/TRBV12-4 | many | CASSARGSYYGYTF | TGTGCCAGCAGTGCCAGGGGTAGTTACTATGGCTACACCTTC
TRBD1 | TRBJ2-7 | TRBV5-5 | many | CASSLNRGLTYEQYF | TGTGCCAGCAGCTTGAACAGGGGGCTTACCTACGAGCAGTACTTC
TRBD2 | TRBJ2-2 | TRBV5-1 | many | CASSKNRLADTGELFF | TGCGCCAGCAGCAAGAATAGACTAGCTGACACCGGGGAGCTGTTTTTT
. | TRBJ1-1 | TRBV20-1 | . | CSAKRYIGGNTEAFF | TGCAGTGCTAAGAGATACATAGGGGGGAACACTGAAGCTTTCTTT
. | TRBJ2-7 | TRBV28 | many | CASSLNPGRGPYEQYF | TGTGCCAGCAGTTTGAACCCGGGTAGGGGCCCCTACGAGCAGTACTTC
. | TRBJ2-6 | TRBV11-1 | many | CASAHSGANVLTF | TGTGCCAGTGCGCACTCTGGGGCCAACGTCCTGACTTTC
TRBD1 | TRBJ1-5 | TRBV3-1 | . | CASSQGTGGYNNQPQHF | TGTGCCAGCAGCCAAGGGACAGGGGGCTATAACAATCAGCCCCAGCATTTT
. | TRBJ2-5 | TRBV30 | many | CAWSVTGGETQYF | TGTGCCTGGAGTGTAACTGGGGGAGAGACCCAGTACTTC
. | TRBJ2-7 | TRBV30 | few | CAFDLVDYEQYF | TGTGCCTTTGACCTGGTCGACTACGAGCAGTACTTC
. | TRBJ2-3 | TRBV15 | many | CATSRGGGSTDTQYF | TGTGCCACCAGCAGGGGTGGGGGTAGCACAGATACGCAGTATTTT
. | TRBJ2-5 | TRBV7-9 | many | CASSQPDAGQETQYF | TGTGCCAGCAGCCAACCGGACGCCGGCCAAGAGACCCAGTACTTC
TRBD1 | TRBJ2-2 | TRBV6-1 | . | CASRTGGVRELFF | TGTGCCAGCAGGACAGGGGGAGTTCGGGAGCTGTTTTTT
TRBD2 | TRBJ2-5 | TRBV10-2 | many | CASREGTSGGIQDF | TGCGCCAGCCGGGAAGGGACTAGCGGGGGTATCCAGGACTTC
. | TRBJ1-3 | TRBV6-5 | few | CASSYGFGNTIYF | TGTGCCAGCAGTTACGGATTCGGAAACACCATATATTTT
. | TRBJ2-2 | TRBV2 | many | CASSGENTGELFF | TGTGCCAGCAGTGGTGAGAACACCGGGGAGCTGTTTTTT
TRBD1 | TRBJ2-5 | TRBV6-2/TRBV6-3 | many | CASVNRGRETQYF | TGTGCCAGCGTAAACAGGGGGCGCGAGACCCAGTACTTC
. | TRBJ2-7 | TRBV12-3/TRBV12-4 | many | CASSGGTLNPYEQYF | TGTGCCAGCAGTGGGGGGACTCTAAATCCCTACGAGCAGTACTTC
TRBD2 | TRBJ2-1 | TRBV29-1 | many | CSVDLPLAGEGHEQFF | TGCAGCGTTGATTTACCCCTAGCGGGAGAAGGGCATGAGCAGTTCTTC
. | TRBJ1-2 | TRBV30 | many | CAWTRTPGHGYTF | TGTGCCTGGACCCGGACACCAGGCCATGGCTACACCTTC